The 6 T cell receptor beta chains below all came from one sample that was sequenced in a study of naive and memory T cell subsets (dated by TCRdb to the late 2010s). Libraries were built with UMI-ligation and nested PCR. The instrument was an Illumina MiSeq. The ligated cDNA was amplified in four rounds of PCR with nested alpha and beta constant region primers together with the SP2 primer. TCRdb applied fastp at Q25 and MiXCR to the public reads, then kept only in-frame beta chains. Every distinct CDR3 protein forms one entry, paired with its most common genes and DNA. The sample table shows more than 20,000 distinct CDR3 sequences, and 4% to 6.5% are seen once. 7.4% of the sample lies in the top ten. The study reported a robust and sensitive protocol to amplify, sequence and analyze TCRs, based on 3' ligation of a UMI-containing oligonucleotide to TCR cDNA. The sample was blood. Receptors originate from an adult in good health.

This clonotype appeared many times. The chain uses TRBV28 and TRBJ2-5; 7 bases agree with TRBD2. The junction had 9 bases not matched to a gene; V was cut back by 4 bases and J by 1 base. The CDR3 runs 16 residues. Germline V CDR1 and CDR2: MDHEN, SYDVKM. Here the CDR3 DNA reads TGTGCCAGCAGTTCAGTTAAGCGGGGCCTCCAAGAGACCCAGTACTTC. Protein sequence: CASSSVKRGLQETQYF.

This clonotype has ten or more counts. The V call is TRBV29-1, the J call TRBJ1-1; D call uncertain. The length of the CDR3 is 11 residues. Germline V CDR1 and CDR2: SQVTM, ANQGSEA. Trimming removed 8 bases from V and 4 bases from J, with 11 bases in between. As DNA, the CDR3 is TGCAGCCCCCAAGTAGGCACTGAAGCTTTCTTT. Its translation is CSPQVGTEAFF.

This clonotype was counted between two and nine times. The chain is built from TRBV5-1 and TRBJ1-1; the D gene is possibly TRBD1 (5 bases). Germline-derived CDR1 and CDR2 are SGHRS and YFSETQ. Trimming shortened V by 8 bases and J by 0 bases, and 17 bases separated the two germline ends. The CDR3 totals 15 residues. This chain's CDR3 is CASRQIPDMNTEAFF. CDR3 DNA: TGCGCCAGTCGACAGATACCCGACATGAACACTGAAGCTTTCTTT.

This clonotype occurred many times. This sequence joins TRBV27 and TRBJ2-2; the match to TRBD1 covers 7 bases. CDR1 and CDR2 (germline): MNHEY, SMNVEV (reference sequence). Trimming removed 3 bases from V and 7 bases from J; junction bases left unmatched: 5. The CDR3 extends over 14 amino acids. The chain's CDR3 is CASSLWQGVGELFF. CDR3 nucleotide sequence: TGTGCCAGCAGTTTGTGGCAGGGGGTCGGGGAGCTGTTTTTT.

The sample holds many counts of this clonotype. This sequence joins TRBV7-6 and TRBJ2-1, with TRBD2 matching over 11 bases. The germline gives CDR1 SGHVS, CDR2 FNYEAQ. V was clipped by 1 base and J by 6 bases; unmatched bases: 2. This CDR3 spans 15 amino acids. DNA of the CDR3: TGTGCCAGCAGCTTAGAACTAGCGGGAGCCAATGAGCAGTTCTTC. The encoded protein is CASSLELAGANEQFF.

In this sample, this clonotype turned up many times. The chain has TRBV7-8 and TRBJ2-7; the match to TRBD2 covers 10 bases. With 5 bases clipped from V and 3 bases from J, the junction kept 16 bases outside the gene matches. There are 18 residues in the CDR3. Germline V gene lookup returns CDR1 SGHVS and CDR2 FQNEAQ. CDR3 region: CASSRKISTSGTFYEQYF. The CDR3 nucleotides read TGTGCCAGCAGCCGAAAGATTAGCACTAGCGGGACCTTCTACGAGCAGTACTTC.